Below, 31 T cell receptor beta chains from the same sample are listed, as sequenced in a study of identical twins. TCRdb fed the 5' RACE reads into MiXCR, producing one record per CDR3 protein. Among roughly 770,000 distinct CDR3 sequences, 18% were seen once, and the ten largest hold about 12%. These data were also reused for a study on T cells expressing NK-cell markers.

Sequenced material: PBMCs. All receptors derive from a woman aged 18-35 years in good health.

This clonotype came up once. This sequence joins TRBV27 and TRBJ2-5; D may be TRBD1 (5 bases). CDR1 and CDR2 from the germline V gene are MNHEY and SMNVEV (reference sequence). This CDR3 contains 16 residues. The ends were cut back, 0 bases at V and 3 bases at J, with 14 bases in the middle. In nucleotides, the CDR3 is TGTGCCAGCAGTTTATCCGTGGACATCCTCAAAGAGACCCAGTACTTC. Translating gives CASSLSVDILKETQYF.

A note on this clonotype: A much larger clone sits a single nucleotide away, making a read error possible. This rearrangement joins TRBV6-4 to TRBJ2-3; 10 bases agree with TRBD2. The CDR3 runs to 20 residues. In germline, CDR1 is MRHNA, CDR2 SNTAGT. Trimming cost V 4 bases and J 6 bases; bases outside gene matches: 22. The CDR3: CASSAFGGAGGSTTTDTQYF. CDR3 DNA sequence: TGTGCCAGCAGTGCCTTTGGGGGAGCGGGGGGGTCGACTACTACCGATACGCAGTATTTT.

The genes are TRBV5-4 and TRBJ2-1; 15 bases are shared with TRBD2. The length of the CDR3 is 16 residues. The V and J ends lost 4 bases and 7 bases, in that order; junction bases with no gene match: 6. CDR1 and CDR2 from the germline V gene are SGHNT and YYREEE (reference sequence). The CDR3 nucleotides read TGTGCCAGCAGCCCGCGGACTAGCGGGAGGGCTAATGAGCAGTTCTTC. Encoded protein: CASSPRTSGRANEQFF.

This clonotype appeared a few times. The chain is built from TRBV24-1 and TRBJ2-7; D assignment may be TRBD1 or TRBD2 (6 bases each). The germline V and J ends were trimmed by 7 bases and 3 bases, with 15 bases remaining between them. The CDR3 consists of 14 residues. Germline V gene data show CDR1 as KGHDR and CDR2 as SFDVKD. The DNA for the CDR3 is TGTGCCACCAGCCCCCGGGGGACACACTACGAGCAGTACTTC. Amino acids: CATSPRGTHYEQYF.

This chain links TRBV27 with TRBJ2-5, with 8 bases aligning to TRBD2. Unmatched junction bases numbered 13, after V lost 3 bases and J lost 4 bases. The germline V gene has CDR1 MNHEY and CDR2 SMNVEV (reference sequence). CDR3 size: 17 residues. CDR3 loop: CASSFRLAGNEIETQYF. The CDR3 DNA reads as TGTGCCAGCAGTTTTCGGCTAGCGGGTAATGAAATAGAGACCCAGTACTTC.

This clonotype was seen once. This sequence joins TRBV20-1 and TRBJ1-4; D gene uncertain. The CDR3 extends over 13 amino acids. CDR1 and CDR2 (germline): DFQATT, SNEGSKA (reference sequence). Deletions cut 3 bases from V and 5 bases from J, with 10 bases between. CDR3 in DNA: TGCAGTGCTAGTCGGACGTACAATGAAAAACTGTTTTTT. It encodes CSASRTYNEKLFF.

CDR3 nucleotide sequence: TGCAGTGCCCCGAGAGAGGGGGCCCACGAGCAGTACTTC. Translating it yields CSAPREGAHEQYF. The chain couples TRBV20-1 to TRBJ2-7; 7 bases are shared with TRBD1. CDR1 DFQATT and CDR2 SNEGSKA come from the germline V gene (reference sequence). With V trimmed by 6 bases and J by 5 bases, 10 bases remained unmatched. CDR3 length: 13 residues.

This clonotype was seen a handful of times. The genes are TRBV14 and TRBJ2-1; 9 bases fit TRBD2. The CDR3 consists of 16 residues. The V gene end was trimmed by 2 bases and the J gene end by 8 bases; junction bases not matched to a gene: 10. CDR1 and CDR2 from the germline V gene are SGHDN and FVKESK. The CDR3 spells CASSQHSSREGYEQFF. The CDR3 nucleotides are TGTGCCAGCAGCCAACATTCTTCGCGGGAGGGCTATGAGCAGTTCTTC.

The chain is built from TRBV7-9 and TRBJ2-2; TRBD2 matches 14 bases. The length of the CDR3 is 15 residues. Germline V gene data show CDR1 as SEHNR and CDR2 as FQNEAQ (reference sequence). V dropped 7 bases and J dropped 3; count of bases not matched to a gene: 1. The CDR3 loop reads CASKTSGGDTGELFF. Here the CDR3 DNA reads TGTGCCAGCAAGACTAGCGGGGGGGACACCGGGGAGCTGTTTTTT.

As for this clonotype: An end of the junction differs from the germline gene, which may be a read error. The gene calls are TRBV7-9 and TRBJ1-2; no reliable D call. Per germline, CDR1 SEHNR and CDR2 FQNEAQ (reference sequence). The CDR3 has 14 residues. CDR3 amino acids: CASNGQSLLYGYTF. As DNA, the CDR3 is TGTGCAAGCAACGGGCAGAGCTTATTGTATGGCTACACCTTC.

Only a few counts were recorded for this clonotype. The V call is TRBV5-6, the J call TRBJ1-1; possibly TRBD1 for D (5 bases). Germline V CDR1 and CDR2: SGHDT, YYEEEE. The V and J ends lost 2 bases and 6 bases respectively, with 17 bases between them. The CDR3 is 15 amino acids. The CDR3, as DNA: TGTGCCAGCAGCTTTTCTAGGGGAAATGTGGCTGAAGCTTTCTTT. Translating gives CASSFSRGNVAEAFF.

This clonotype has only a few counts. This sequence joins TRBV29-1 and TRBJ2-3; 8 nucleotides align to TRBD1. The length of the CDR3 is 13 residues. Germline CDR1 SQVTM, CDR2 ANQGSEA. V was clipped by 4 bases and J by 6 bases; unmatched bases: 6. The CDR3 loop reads CSVGPNRGDTQYF. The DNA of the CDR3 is TGCAGCGTTGGGCCTAACAGGGGGGATACGCAGTATTTT.

CDR3 region: CASSELRNGVYEQYF. CDR3 coding DNA: TGTGCCAGCAGTGAACTCCGGAACGGGGTCTACGAGCAGTACTTC. The V and J genes are TRBV6-1 and TRBJ2-7; possibly TRBD2 for D (5 bases). Germline CDR1 reads MNHNS; CDR2 reads SASEGT. There are 15 residues in the CDR3. Trimming removed 2 bases from V and 3 bases from J, with 14 bases in between.

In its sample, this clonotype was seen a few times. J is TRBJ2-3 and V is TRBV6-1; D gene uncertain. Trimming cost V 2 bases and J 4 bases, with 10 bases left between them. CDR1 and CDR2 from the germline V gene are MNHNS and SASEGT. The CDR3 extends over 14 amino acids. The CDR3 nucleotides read TGTGCCAGCAGTGAATTGGGCCCGGCAGATACGCAGTATTTT. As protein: CASSELGPADTQYF.

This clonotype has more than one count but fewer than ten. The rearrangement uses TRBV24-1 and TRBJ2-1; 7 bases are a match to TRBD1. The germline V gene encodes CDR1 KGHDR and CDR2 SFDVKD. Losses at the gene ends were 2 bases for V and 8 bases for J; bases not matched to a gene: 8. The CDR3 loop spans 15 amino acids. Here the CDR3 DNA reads TGTGCCACCAGTGATTCGGGACAGAAAAGGCATGAGCAGTTCTTC. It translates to CATSDSGQKRHEQFF.

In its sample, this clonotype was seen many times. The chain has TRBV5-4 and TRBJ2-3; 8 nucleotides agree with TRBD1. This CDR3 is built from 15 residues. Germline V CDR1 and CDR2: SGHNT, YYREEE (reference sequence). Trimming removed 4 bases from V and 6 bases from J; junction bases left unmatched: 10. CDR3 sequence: CASSLSGTGGDTQYF. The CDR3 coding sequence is TGTGCCAGCAGCCTTTCCGGGACAGGCGGCGATACGCAGTATTTT.

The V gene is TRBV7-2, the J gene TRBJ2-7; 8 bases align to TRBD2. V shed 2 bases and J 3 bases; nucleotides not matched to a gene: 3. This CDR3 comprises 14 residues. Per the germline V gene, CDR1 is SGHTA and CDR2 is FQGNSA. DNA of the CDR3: TGTGCCAGCAGCTTATGGCTAGCGGGCTACGAGCAGTACTTC. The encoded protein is CASSLWLAGYEQYF.

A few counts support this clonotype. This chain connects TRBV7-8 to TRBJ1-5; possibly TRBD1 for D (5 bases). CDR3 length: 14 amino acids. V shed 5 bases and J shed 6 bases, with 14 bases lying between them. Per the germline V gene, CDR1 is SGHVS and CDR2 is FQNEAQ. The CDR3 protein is CASSALRDAQPQHF. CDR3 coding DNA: TGTGCCAGCAGCGCCCTCAGGGATGCTCAGCCCCAGCATTTT. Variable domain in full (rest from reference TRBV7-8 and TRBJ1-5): GAGVSQSPRYKVAKRGQDVALRCDPISGHVSLFWYQQALGQGPEFLTYFQNEAQLDKSGLPSDRFFAERPEGSVSTLKIQRTQQEDSAVYLCASSALRDAQPQHFGDGTRLSIL.

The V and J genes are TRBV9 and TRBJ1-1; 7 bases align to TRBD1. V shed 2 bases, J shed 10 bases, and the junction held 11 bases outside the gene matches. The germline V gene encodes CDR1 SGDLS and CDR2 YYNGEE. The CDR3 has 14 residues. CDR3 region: CASSVSTGVSGAFF. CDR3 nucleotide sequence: TGTGCCAGCAGCGTCAGCACAGGGGTTTCGGGAGCTTTCTTT.

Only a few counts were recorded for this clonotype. The CDR3 nucleotides read TGTGCCAGTAGTAGAGGTCGTTGGGCCACTCAAGAGACCCAGTACTTC. This translates into CASSRGRWATQETQYF. The chain carries TRBV19 and TRBJ2-5; unclear D gene. The ends were cut back, 4 bases at V and 2 bases at J, with 17 bases in the middle. Germline CDR1 is LNHDA and CDR2 is SQIVND (reference sequence). The CDR3 is 16 amino acids.

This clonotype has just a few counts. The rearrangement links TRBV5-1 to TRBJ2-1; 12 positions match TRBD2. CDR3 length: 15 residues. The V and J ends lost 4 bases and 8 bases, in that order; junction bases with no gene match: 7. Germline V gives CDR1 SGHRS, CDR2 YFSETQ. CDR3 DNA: TGCGCCAGCAGCCTGCGACTAGCGGGAGACTATGAGCAGTTCTTC. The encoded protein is CASSLRLAGDYEQFF.

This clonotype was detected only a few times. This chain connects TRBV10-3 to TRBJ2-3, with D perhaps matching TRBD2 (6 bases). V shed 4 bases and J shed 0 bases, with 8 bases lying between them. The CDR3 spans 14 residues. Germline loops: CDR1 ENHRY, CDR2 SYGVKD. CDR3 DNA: TGTGCCATCAGTGGCGGGGCTAGCACAGATACGCAGTATTTT. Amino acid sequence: CAISGGASTDTQYF.

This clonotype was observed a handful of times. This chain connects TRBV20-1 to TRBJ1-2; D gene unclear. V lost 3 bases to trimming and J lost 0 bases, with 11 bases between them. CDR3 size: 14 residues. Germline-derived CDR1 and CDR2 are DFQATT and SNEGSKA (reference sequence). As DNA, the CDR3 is TGCAGTGCTAGCGCCCGGGTGGCTAACTATGGCTACACCTTC. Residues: CSASARVANYGYTF.

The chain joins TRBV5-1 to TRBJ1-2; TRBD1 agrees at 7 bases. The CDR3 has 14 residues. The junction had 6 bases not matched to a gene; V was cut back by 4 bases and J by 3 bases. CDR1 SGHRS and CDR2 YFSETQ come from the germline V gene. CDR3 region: CASSPGGFDYGYTF. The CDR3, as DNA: TGCGCCAGCAGCCCAGGGGGTTTCGACTATGGCTACACCTTC.

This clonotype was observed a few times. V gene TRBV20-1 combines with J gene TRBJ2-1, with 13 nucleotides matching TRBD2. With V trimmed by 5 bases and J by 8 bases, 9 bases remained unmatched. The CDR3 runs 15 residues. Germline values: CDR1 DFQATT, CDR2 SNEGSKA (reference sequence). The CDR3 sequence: CSAVRTSGGAYEQFF. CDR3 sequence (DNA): TGCAGTGCTGTTCGTACTAGCGGGGGGGCCTATGAGCAGTTCTTC.

As DNA, the CDR3 is TGTGCCAGCAGTTACAGTTGGGTCTACGAGCAGTACTTC. It yields the protein CASSYSWVYEQYF. This chain joins TRBV6-5 and TRBJ2-7; D gene unclear. Germline CDR1 reads MNHEY; CDR2 reads SVGAGI. The ends were cut back, 2 bases at V and 3 bases at J, with 8 bases in the middle. The CDR3 spans 13 residues.

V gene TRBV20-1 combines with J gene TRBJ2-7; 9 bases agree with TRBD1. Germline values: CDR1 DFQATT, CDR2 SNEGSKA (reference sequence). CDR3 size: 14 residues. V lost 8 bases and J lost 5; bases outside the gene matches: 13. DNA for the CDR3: TGCAGTACGAACACCGGGACAGGGATCGACGAGCAGTACTTC. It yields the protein CSTNTGTGIDEQYF.

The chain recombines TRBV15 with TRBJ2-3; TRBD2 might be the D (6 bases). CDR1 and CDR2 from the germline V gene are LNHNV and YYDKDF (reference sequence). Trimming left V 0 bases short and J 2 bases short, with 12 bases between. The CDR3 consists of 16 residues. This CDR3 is CATSREPGVLTDTQYF. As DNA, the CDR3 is TGTGCCACCAGCAGAGAACCGGGGGTTCTCACAGATACGCAGTATTTT.

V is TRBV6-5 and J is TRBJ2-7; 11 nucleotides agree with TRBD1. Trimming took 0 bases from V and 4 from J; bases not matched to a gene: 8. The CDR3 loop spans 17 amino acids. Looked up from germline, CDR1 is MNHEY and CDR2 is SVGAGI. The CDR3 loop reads CASSYSIGRDRGYEQYF. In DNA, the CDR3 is TGTGCCAGCAGTTACTCGATCGGTCGGGACAGGGGGTACGAGCAGTACTTC.

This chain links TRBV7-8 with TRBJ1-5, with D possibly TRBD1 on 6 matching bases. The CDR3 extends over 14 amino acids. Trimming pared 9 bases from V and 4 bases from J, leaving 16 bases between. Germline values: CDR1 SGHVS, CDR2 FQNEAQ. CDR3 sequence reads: CASRLGAANQPQHF. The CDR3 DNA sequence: TGTGCCAGTAGGCTGGGGGCAGCGAATCAGCCCCAGCATTTT. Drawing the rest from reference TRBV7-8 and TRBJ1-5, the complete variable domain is GAGVSQSPRYKVAKRGQDVALRCDPISGHVSLFWYQQALGQGPEFLTYFQNEAQLDKSGLPSDRFFAERPEGSVSTLKIQRTQQEDSAVYLCASRLGAANQPQHFGDGTRLSIL.

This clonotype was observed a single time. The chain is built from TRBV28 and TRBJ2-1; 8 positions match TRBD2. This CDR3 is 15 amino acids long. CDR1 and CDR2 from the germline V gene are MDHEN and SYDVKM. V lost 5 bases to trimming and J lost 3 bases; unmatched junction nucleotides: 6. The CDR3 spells CASSSGGPIYNEQFF. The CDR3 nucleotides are TGTGCCAGCAGTAGCGGGGGCCCTATCTACAATGAGCAGTTCTTC. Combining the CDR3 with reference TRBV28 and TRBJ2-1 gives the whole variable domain DVKVTQSSRYLVKRTGEKVFLECVQDMDHENMFWYRQDPGLGLRLIYFSYDVKMKEKGDIPEGYSVSREKKERFSLILESASTNQTSMYLCASSSGGPIYNEQFFGPGTRLTVL.